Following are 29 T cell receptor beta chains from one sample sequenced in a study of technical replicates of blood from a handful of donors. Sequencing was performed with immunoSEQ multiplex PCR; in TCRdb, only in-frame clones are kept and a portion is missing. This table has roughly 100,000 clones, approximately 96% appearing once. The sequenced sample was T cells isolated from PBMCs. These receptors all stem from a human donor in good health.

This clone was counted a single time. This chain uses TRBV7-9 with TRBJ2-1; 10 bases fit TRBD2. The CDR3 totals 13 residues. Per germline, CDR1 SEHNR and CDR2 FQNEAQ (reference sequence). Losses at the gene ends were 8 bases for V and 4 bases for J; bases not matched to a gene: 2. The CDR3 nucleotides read TGTGCCAGCGGGACTAGCGAATACAATGAGCAGTTCTTC. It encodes CASGTSEYNEQFF.

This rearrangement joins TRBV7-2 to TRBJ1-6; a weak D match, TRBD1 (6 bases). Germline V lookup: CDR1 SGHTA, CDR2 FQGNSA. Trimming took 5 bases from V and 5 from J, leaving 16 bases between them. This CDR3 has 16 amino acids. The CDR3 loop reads CASSPFIWTDNSPLHF. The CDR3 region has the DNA TGTGCCAGCAGCCCCTTCATCTGGACAGATAATTCACCCCTCCACTTT.

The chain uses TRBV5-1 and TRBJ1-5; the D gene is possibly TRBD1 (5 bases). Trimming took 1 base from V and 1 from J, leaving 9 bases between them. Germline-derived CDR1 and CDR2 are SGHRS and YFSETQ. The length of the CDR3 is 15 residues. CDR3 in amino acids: CASSLMAGSNQPQHF. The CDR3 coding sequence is TGCGCCAGCAGCTTGATGGCAGGGAGCAATCAGCCCCAGCATTTT.

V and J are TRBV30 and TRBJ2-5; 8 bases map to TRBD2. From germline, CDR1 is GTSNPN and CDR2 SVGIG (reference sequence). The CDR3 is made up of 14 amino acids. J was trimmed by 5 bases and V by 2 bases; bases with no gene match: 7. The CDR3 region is CAWSTTGGRETQYF. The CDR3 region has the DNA TGTGCCTGGAGTACGACGGGGGGGCGGGAGACCCAGTACTTC.

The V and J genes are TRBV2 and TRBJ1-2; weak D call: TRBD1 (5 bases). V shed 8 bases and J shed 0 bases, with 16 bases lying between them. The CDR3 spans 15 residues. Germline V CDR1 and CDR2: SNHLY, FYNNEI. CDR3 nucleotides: TGTGCCAGCGCCAGGGAGGGGCCCGCTAACTATGGCTACACCTTC. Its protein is CASAREGPANYGYTF.

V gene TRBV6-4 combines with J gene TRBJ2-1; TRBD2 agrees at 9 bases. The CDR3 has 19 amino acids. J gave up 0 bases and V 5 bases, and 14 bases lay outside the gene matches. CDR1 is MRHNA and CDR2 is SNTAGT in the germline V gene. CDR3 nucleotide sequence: TGTGCCAGCAGTCCATCCGGGACTAGCCAATCGTTCTCCTACAATGAGCAGTTCTTC. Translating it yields CASSPSGTSQSFSYNEQFF.

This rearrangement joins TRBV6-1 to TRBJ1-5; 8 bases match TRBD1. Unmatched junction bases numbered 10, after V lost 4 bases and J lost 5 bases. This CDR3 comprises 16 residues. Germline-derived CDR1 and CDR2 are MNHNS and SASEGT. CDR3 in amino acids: CASSGHGQGKDQPQHF. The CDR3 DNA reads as TGTGCCAGCAGTGGGCACGGACAGGGAAAGGATCAGCCCCAGCATTTT.

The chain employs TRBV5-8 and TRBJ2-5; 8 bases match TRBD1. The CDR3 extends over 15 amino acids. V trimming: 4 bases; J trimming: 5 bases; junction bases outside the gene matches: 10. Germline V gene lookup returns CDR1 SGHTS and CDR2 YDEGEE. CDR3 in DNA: TGTGCCAGCAGCGGGGGACAGGTGTATTCGGAGACCCAGTACTTC. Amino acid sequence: CASSGGQVYSETQYF. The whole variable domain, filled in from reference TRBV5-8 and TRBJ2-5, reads EAGVTQSPTHLIKTRGQQATLRCSPISGHTSVYWYQQALGLGLQFLLWYDEGEERNRGNFPPRFSGRQFPNYSSELNVNALELEDSALYLCASSGGQVYSETQYFGPGTRLLVL.

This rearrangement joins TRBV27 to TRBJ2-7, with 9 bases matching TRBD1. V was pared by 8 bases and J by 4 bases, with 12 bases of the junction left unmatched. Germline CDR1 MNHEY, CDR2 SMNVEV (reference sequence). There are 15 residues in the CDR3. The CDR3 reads CASGIPGQGAYEQYF. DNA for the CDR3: TGTGCCAGCGGGATTCCGGGACAGGGTGCATACGAGCAGTACTTC.

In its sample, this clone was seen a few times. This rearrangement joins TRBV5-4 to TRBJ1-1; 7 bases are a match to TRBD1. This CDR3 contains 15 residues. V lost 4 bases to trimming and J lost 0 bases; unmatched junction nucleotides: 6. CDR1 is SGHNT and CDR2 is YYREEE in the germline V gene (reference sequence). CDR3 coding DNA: TGTGCCAGCAGCCCGGGTGGACAGGTGAACACTGAAGCTTTCTTT. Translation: CASSPGGQVNTEAFF.

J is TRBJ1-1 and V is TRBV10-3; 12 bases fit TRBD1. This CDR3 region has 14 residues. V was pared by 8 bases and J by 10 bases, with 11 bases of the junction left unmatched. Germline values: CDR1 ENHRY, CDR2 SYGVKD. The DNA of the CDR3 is TGTGCCATCCGCCCGGGACAGGGGGCAGGACGAGCTTTCTTT. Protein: CAIRPGQGAGRAFF.

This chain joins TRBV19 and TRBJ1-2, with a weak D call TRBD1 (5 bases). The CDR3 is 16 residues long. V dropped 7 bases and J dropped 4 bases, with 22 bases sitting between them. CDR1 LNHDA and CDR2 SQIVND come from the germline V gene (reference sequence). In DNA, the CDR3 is TGTGCCAGTATTGGCCAAACGGACATCCCCTTCTATGGCTACACCTTC. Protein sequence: CASIGQTDIPFYGYTF.

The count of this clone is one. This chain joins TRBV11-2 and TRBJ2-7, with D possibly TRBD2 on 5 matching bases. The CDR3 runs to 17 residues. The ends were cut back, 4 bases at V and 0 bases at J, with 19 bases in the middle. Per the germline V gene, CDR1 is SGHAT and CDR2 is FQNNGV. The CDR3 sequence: CASSSGGLRRSSYEQYF. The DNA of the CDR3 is TGTGCCAGCAGCTCCGGCGGACTTAGGCGGTCCTCCTACGAGCAGTACTTC.

CDR3 nucleotides: TGCAGCGCCGACGGGACAGGCGTCAACTACAATGAGCAGTTCTTC. This sequence encodes CSADGTGVNYNEQFF. This rearrangement joins TRBV29-1 to TRBJ2-1, with 8 positions matching TRBD1. The V gene's germline CDR1 is SQVTM and CDR2 ANQGSEA. The CDR3 is made up of 15 amino acids. V trimming: 7 bases; J trimming: 3 bases; junction bases outside the gene matches: 11.

For the CDR3, the DNA is TGTGCCAGCTCACCGACAGGGTCCCCATCTGGAAACACCATATATTTT. This sequence encodes CASSPTGSPSGNTIYF. The chain carries TRBV18 and TRBJ1-3, with 7 nucleotides matching TRBD1. The CDR3 is made up of 16 amino acids. V was pared by 3 bases and J by 1 base, with 6 bases of the junction left unmatched. CDR1 and CDR2 from the germline V gene are KGHSH and LQKENI.

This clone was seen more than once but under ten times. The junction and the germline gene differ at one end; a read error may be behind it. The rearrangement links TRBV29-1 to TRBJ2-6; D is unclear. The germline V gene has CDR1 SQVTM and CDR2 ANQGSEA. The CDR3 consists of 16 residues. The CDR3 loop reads CSVEVLVRTGANVLTF. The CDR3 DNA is TGCAGCGTGGAAGTCCTCGTGCGTACTGGGGCCAACGTCCTGACTTTC.

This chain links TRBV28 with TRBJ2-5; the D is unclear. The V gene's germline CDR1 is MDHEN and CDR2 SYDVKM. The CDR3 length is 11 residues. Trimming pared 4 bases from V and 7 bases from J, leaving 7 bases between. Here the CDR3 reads CASSSPGTQYF. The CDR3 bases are TGTGCCAGCAGTTCCCCGGGGACCCAGTACTTC.

The CDR3 nucleotides read TGTGCCACCACGGAAAGGCGGCGGGTGAACACTGAAGCTTTCTTT. The encoded protein is CATTERRRVNTEAFF. The gene calls are TRBV5-4 and TRBJ1-1, with unresolved D. Between the trimmed V and J ends, which lost 9 bases and 0 bases, there was a span of 18 bases. Germline assignment: CDR1 SGHNT and CDR2 YYREEE (reference sequence). CDR3 length equals 15 residues.

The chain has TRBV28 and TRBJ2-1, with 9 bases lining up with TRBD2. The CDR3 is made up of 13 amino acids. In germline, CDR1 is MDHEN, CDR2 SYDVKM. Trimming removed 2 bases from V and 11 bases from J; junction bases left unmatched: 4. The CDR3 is CASSLRPSGKQFF. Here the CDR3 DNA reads TGTGCCAGCAGTTTAAGGCCTAGCGGGAAGCAGTTCTTC.

The CDR3 DNA is TGTGCCAGTAGTATAGATCGGGTTGAGACCCAGTACTTC. It codes for CASSIDRVETQYF. This rearrangement joins TRBV19 to TRBJ2-5; D not resolved. The V gene's germline CDR1 is LNHDA and CDR2 SQIVND (reference sequence). The CDR3 runs to 13 residues. V lost 0 bases and J lost 5, with 7 bases in between.

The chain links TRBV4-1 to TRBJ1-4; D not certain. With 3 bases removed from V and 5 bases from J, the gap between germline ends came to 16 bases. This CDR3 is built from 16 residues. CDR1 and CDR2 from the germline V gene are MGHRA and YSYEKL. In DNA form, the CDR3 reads TGCGCCAGCAGCCAGATCCAGGCAAGTCTAAATGAAAAACTGTTTTTT. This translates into CASSQIQASLNEKLFF.

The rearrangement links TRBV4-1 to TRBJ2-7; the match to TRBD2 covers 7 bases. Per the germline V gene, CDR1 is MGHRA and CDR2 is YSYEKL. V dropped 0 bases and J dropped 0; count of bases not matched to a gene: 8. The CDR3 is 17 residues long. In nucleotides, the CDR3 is TGCGCCAGCAGCCAAGACGAGGGACTACCCAGCTCCTACGAGCAGTACTTC. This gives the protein CASSQDEGLPSSYEQYF.

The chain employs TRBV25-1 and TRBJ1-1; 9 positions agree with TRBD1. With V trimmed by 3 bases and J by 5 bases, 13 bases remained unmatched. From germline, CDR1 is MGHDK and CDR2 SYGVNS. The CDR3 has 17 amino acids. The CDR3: CASSELQGASPQTEAFF. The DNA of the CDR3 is TGTGCCAGCAGTGAGCTACAGGGGGCTTCCCCACAGACTGAAGCTTTCTTT.

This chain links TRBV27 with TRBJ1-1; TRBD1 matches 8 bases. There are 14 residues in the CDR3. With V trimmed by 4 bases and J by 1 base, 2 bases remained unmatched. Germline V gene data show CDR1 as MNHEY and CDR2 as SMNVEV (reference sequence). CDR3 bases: TGTGCCAGCAGTTGGGACAGGTCGAACACTGAAGCTTTCTTT. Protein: CASSWDRSNTEAFF.

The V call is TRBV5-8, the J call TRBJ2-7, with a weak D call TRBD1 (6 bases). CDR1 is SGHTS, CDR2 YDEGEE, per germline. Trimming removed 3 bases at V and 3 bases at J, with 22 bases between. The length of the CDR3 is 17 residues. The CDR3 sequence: CASSWSPATGQNYEQYF. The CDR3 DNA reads TGTGCCAGCAGCTGGTCCCCCGCAACGGGACAAAACTACGAGCAGTACTTC.

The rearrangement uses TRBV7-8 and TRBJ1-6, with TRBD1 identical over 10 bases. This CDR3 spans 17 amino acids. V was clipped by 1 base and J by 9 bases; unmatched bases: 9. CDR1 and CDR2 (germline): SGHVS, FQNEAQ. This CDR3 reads CASSLDLGTGDGSPLHF. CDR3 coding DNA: TGTGCCAGCAGCTTAGACCTTGGGACAGGGGACGGTTCACCCCTCCACTTT.

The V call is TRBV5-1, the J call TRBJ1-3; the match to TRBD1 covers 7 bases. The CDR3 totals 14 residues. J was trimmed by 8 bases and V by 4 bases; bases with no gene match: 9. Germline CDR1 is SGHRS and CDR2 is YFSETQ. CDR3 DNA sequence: TGCGCCAGCAGCCCGGGACAGCCTCGGGACACCATATATTTT. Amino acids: CASSPGQPRDTIYF.

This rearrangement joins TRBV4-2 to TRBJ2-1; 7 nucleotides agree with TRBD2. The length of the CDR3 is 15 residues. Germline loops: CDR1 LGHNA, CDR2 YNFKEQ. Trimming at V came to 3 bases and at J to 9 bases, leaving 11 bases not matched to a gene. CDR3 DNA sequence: TGTGCCAGCAGCCATGGAACGGGAGGTAAAGGTGAGCAGTTCTTC. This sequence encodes CASSHGTGGKGEQFF.

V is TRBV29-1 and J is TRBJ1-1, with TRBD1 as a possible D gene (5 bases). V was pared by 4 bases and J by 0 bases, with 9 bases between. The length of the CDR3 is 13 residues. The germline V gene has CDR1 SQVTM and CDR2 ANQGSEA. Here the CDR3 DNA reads TGCAGCGTTGGACAGCGATTGAACACTGAAGCTTTCTTT. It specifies CSVGQRLNTEAFF.